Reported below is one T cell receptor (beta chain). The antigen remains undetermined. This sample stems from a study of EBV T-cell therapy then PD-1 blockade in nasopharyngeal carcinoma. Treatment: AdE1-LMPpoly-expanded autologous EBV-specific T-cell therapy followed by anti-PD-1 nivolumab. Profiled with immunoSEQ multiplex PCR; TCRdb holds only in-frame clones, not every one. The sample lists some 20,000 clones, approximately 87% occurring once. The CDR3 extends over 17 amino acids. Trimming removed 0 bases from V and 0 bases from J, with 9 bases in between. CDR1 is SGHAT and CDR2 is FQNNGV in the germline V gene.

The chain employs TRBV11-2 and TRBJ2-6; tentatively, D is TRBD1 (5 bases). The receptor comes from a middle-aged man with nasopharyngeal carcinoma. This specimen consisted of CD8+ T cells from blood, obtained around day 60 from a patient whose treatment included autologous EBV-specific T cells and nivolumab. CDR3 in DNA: TGTGCCAGCAGCTTAGATAAGGGGATCTCTGGGGCCAACGTCCTGACTTTC. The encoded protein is CASSLDKGISGANVLTF. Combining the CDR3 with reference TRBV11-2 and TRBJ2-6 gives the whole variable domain EAGVAQSPRYKIIEKRQSVAFWCNPISGHATLYWYQQILGQGPKLLIQFQNNGVVDDSQLPKDRFSAERLKGVDSTLKIQPAKLEDSAVYLCASSLDKGISGANVLTFGAGSRLTVL.